The source of this T cell receptor beta chain is a study of shared clonotypes between healthy human individuals (dated by TCRdb to about 2020). At the level of the whole study: A couple of women and a few men aged 18 to 49 years were included in the cohort. To estimate repertoire size and how much clonotype sharing occurs between individuals, the study deeply sequenced the blood TCR repertoires of about 5 healthy adults. For each donor, three plates each were used for CD4 naive and CD4 memory, two plates were used for CD8 naive, and one plate was used for CD8 memory. Each donor's leukapheresis produced roughly between roughly 0.85 and 9.5 billion PBMCs. To increase sequencing depth and limit assay-specific biases, different laboratories used diverse techniques to prepare libraries and sequence TCR repertoires.

The donors were healthy, HIV-negative adults with no recently reported acute infections or vaccinations. Every donor was a Caucasian adult residing in Nashville, Tennessee, USA. CD4+ T cells were enriched by magnetic negative selection; naive cells were then positively selected on CD45RA, and the negative fraction formed the memory subset. Blood was collected by leukapheresis, and PBMCs were isolated by Ficoll-Histopaque density gradient centrifugation and then cryopreserved in liquid nitrogen vapor phase. Analytical flow cytometry was used to check the purity and quantity of each magnetically sorted T cell population. Each sorted fraction had its genomic DNA isolated and then quantified by UV absorbance on a Nanodrop 2000c. CDR1 LNHDA and CDR2 SQIVND are derived from the germline V gene (reference sequence). V lost 6 bases and J lost 2 bases, and the count of bases not matched to a germline gene is 15. The CDR3 sequence holds 18 residues, the cysteine and phenylalanine included. CDR3 DNA only is kept here, 54 bases in frame from base 1.

Using the deep immunoSEQ assay, multiplex PCR amplified TCR CDR3 regions from genomic DNA. Genomic DNA extracted from each cell subset was distributed evenly over all wells of several immunoSEQ 96-well plates, and each plate served as one replicate. For sorted subsets, each replicate PCR was loaded with roughly 0.2 ug genomic DNA, equivalent to about 30,000 T cell genomes. The purified libraries were quantified using a Qubit 3.0 fluorometer, sized with a Bioanalyzer 2100, and then quantified again using the KAPA Library Quantification kit. Every immunoSEQ 96-well plate was sequenced on a dedicated single-read 150-cycle Illumina NextSeq 550 flow cell. The authors' pipeline ran thus. The immunoSEQ output contained only junctional sequences without quality scores, so filtering could not match that applied to full-length reads. To assign V/J genes and CDR3, sequences were annotated using PyIR, a Python wrapper for IgBLAST v1.9, with IMGT germline references. Any read was removed if the V/J assignment was weak (E-value above 1e-6), the CDR3 was missing, or the read contained stop codons, out-of-frame junctions, or ambiguous translated residues. A V3J clonotype was defined by an identical inferred V gene, J gene, and CDR3 amino acid sequence. Percentage overlap between repertoires was computed as shared unique clonotypes divided by the size of the smaller repertoire. Three approaches were used to assess repertoire richness: RTK rarefaction, the Chao1 estimator, and Recon v2.1 estimates of unobserved clonotypes. Generation probabilities were computed with OLGA for all TCRbeta clonotypes obtained by the gDNA method from several donors. Entries here come from immuneACCESS through TCRdb and include only in-frame sequences with V and J called. Some clones fail to appear in such tables; in the studies checked, an unresolved V gene covers under half of the shortfall, and the cause of the remainder is unknown. V and J calls and clone size are those listed in that table; D and trimming were worked out from the DNA. Within this sample are 850,000 to 1,200,000 clones, with approximately 76% of them counted one time only. Approximately 1.5% of the sample rests with the top ten.

Study-level results and caveats: Rarefaction of sorted-subset datasets indicated incomplete sequencing despite the large sequencing depth. Based on pairwise subsampling, the degree of clonotype sharing among donors was expected to be affected by sequencing depth. When a few donors were compared, the shared fraction of clonotypes was about 5.4% for naive CD4, around 3.6% for naive CD8, 2.3% for memory CD4, and roughly 0.43% for memory CD8. Estimated clonotype richness was generally larger for naive than for memory subsets. Sampling was restricted to blood, and TCR repertoires in tissues likely differ from the TCR repertoires found in blood. Because the study included only a small number of donors, the genetic and exposure-history diversity represented was limited. Higher generation probabilities were observed for clonotypes shared by all four sorted-subset donors than for non-shared clonotypes.

Notes on this clone: Its antigen is currently not known. The input lacks base qualities; no much larger clone sits a single base away.

Rearrangement joined TRBV19 to TRBJ1-5; TRBD1 agrees with 8 junctional bases. The receptor comes from a man aged 18 to 30 in good health. The sequenced sample consisted of memory CD4+ T cells sorted from blood. This specimen's cell subset or site label, per the study, means: CD45RA-negative fraction. The CDR3 sequence is CASSSLDRVPYRNQPQHF. Read as DNA, the sequence is TGTGCCAGTAGCTCCCTGGACAGGGTTCCATATCGCAATCAGCCCCAGCATTTT.